These 5 T cell receptor beta chains originate from one sample sequenced in a study of monozygotic twins with cystic fibrosis. Sequenced by immunoSEQ multiplex PCR; TCRdb stores in-frame clones only, minus some. The table includes about 36,000 clones, 90% to 95% detected once. The sequencing sample was made of blood. The source of these receptors is a boy between 2 and 10 years old with cystic fibrosis.

V gene TRBV7-9 combines with J gene TRBJ2-7, with 7 positions matching TRBD1. Germline-derived CDR1 and CDR2 are SEHNR and FQNEAQ (reference sequence). V was pared by 6 bases and J by 1 base, with 3 bases of the junction left unmatched. This CDR3 contains 13 residues. CDR3 sequence: CASRQGQSYEQYF. In DNA form, the CDR3 reads TGTGCCAGCAGACAGGGACAGTCCTACGAGCAGTACTTC.

The chain is built from TRBV7-2 and TRBJ2-5; 9 positions match TRBD1. The V segment lost 5 bases and the J segment 5 bases; nucleotides outside the gene matches: 9. The CDR3 sequence is 15 residues long. Looked up from germline, CDR1 is SGHTA and CDR2 is FQGNSA. The DNA for the CDR3 is TGTGCCAGCAGCCAGGACAGGGGTGGCCCGGAGACCCAGTACTTC. Amino acid sequence: CASSQDRGGPETQYF. Based on the CDR3 plus reference TRBV7-2 and TRBJ2-5, the full variable domain is GAGVSQSPSNKVTEKGKDVELRCDPISGHTALYWYRQSLGQGLEFLIYFQGNSAPDKSGLPSDRFSAERTGGSVSTLTIQRTQQEDSAVYLCASSQDRGGPETQYFGPGTRLLVL.

V gene TRBV5-6 combines with J gene TRBJ1-2, with D maybe TRBD1 (6 bases). The ends were cut back, 4 bases at V and 7 bases at J, with 14 bases in the middle. This CDR3 is 13 amino acids long. Germline values: CDR1 SGHDT, CDR2 YYEEEE. The CDR3 loop is CASSLGAIAGYTF. The DNA of the CDR3 is TGTGCCAGCAGCCTGGGGGCCATAGCTGGCTACACCTTC.

This chain connects TRBV9 to TRBJ1-3; 7 bases are a match to TRBD1. Germline CDR1 is SGDLS and CDR2 is YYNGEE. The V and J ends lost 3 bases and 3 bases, in that order; junction bases with no gene match: 6. The CDR3 has 15 residues. In nucleotides, the CDR3 is TGTGCCAGCAGCGCCCAGGACAGGTTTGGAAACACCATATATTTT. Translation gives CASSAQDRFGNTIYF.

V is TRBV6-1 and J is TRBJ1-4; TRBD1 matches 8 bases. This CDR3 is 16 amino acids long. Germline trimming cut 2 bases from V and 8 bases from J; bases unmatched to any gene: 10. Looked up from germline, CDR1 is MNHNS and CDR2 is SASEGT. The CDR3 region is CASSEIGGTGEEKLFF. The CDR3 DNA reads as TGTGCCAGCAGTGAAATAGGGGGGACAGGTGAAGAAAAACTGTTTTTT.